Listed below are T cell receptor beta chains from one sample, sequenced in a study of blood T cell repertoires in COVID-19. TCRdb's copy holds only in-frame clones and misses some; the assay was immunoSEQ multiplex PCR. The sample consists of 180,000 or so clones, 60% to 85% of them appearing once. The sequencing sample was made of peripheral blood. These receptors came from a woman aged 45 to 65 with active or convalescent COVID-19. CDR3s include the opening cysteine and the closing phenylalanine or tryptophan. Fields, in order: CDR3 length, V gene, D gene, J gene, clone size, CDR3 protein, CDR3 DNA. D genes are given only for firm matches. The size field is filled for only some rows; it gives once, few, many or a size class.

>14|TRBV2|.|TRBJ1-2|.
CASSVGGTNYGYTF
TGTGCCAGCAGTGTCGGGGGAACAAACTATGGCTACACCTTC
>15|TRBV4-2|TRBD1|TRBJ1-6|.
CASSPGQVYNSPLHF
TGTGCCAGCAGCCCGGGACAGGTCTATAATTCACCCCTCCACTTT
>18|TRBV5-1|TRBD2|TRBJ2-7|.
CASSLSLAGTSSSYEQYF
TGCGCCAGCAGCTTGAGCCTAGCGGGGACCAGTTCATCCTACGAGCAGTACTTC
>14|TRBV19|TRBD1|TRBJ1-1|.
CASRPGQGNTEAFF
TGTGCCAGTCGTCCGGGACAGGGGAACACTGAAGCTTTCTTT
>14|TRBV18|TRBD1|TRBJ1-6|.
CASSRDRDNSPLHF
TGTGCCAGCTCGCGGGACAGAGATAATTCACCCCTCCACTTT
>12|TRBV3-1/TRBV3-2|.|TRBJ2-7|few
CASSQGRVRQYF
TGTGCCAGCAGCCAAGGTCGTGTGAGGCAGTACTTC
>15|TRBV5-6|.|TRBJ2-3|.
CASSLGLSSTDTQYF
TGTGCCAGCAGCTTGGGACTATCTAGCACAGATACGCAGTATTTT
>18|TRBV27|TRBD1|TRBJ2-6|.
CASSLGGQGSLGANVLTF
TGTGCCAGCAGTTTAGGCGGACAGGGTTCGTTAGGGGCCAACGTCCTGACTTTC
>16|TRBV7-3|TRBD2|TRBJ2-3|.
CASSTHSGRATDTQYF
TGTGCCAGCAGCACCCATAGCGGGAGGGCCACAGATACGCAGTATTTT
>17|TRBV9|TRBD2|TRBJ2-1|few
CASSVRTSGSLINEQFF
TGTGCCAGCAGCGTGCGGACTAGCGGGAGTTTAATCAATGAGCAGTTCTTC
>20|TRBV6-1|.|TRBJ2-2|.
CASSEVGRFHGHPDTGELFF
TGTGCCAGCAGTGAAGTAGGAAGATTCCATGGACACCCAGACACCGGGGAGCTGTTTTTT
>19|TRBV2|TRBD2|TRBJ2-7|.
CASSASTRLAGGRDNEQYF
TGTGCCAGCAGTGCGTCAACCCGACTAGCGGGAGGGCGAGATAACGAGCAGTACTTC
>16|TRBV5-6|.|TRBJ1-3|.
CASSLTGLISGNTIYF
TGTGCCAGCAGCTTGACGGGACTTATTTCCGGAAACACCATATATTTT
>15|TRBV7-9|.|TRBJ1-1|.
CASSSWGRKNTEAFF
TGTGCCAGCAGCTCCTGGGGCCGAAAGAACACTGAAGCTTTCTTT